The 5 T cell receptor beta chains reported below all come from one sample, sequenced in a study of T cells after yellow fever vaccination. One entry per CDR3 protein, called by TCRdb with MiXCR from the 5' RACE reads. The table includes around 360,000 distinct CDR3 sequences, roughly 11% detected once. The specimen was PBMCs, collected on the day of the first yellow fever vaccination. The receptor source for this set is a man in his late teens or twenties who received the YFV17D yellow fever vaccine.

This clonotype has more than one count but fewer than ten. The chain uses TRBV9 and TRBJ2-7; 8 nucleotides match TRBD1. CDR3 length equals 14 residues. Trimming took 0 bases from V and 3 from J; bases not matched to a gene: 2. CDR1 and CDR2 from the germline V gene are SGDLS and YYNGEE. Written as DNA, the CDR3 is TGTGCCAGCAGCGTAGCAGGACAGGGCTACGAGCAGTACTTC. It translates to CASSVAGQGYEQYF.

This clonotype came up many times. This chain connects TRBV19 to TRBJ1-1; D not certain. Germline V CDR1 and CDR2: LNHDA, SQIVND (reference sequence). V dropped 3 bases and J dropped 1 base, with 9 bases sitting between them. This CDR3 is 14 amino acids long. The CDR3 sequence: CASSILAGNTEAFF. The CDR3 DNA follows: TGTGCCAGTAGTATTTTGGCGGGGAACACTGAAGCTTTCTTT.

V usage is TRBV6-1 and J usage is TRBJ2-1; 10 bases map to TRBD2. V was pared by 6 bases and J by 6 bases, with 5 bases of the junction left unmatched. The length of the CDR3 is 14 residues. Germline V gives CDR1 MNHNS, CDR2 SASEGT. CDR3 amino acids: CASRDSGGLNEQFF. In nucleotides, the CDR3 is TGTGCCAGCAGGGATAGCGGGGGGCTCAATGAGCAGTTCTTC.

This clonotype was counted a few times. The V gene is TRBV12-3 or TRBV12-4, the J gene TRBJ1-5; D perhaps matches TRBD1 (6 bases). This CDR3 region has 14 residues. Deletions cut 6 bases from V and 5 bases from J, with 14 bases between. The CDR3 nucleotides are TGTGCCAGCAGCCCGACAGGACGAGATCAGCCCCAGCATTTT. Translation: CASSPTGRDQPQHF.

This clonotype was detected ten times or more. DNA of the CDR3: TGTGCCAGCAGCCGGCTTGGAGGGGCACGTAATGAGCAGTTCTTC. Protein: CASSRLGGARNEQFF. The chain is built from TRBV6-1 and TRBJ2-1; TRBD2 is a possible D gene (6 bases). The length of the CDR3 is 15 residues. The V gene lost 6 bases and the J gene lost 7 bases, with 19 bases spanning the gap. The V gene's germline CDR1 is MNHNS and CDR2 SASEGT.